Below, 23 T cell receptor beta chains from the same sample are listed, as sequenced in a study of cytomegalovirus exposure and HLA in healthy donors. A multiplex PCR was run with 60 Vbeta primers and 13 Jbeta primers. Produced via immunoSEQ multiplex PCR; TCRdb's table is partial and in-frame only. The repertoire holds about 120,000 clones, with 74% as singletons. Sequenced material: PBMCs. The source is a woman between 50 and 59 years old in good health and CMV-seropositive.

This chain connects TRBV4-3 to TRBJ1-2; 7 nucleotides align to TRBD1. The CDR3 extends over 16 amino acids. V shed 4 bases and J 3 bases; nucleotides not matched to a gene: 11. Germline values: CDR1 LGHNA, CDR2 YSLEER. CDR3 sequence (DNA): TGCGCCAGCAGCCCCCACTTAGGTCAGGGGGACTATGGCTACACCTTC. Protein: CASSPHLGQGDYGYTF.

The J gene is TRBJ2-3, the V gene TRBV6-1; tentatively, D is TRBD1 (5 bases). CDR1 is MNHNS and CDR2 is SASEGT in the germline V gene. The CDR3 covers 13 residues. Trimming pared 3 bases from V and 1 base from J, leaving 5 bases between. Here the CDR3 reads CASSDRGTDTQYF. The CDR3 DNA reads TGTGCCAGCAGTGACAGGGGCACAGATACGCAGTATTTT.

The chain joins TRBV29-1 to TRBJ1-3; no firm D call. The CDR3 sequence is 13 residues long. Per the germline V gene, CDR1 is SQVTM and CDR2 is ANQGSEA. Trimming took 5 bases from V and 2 from J, leaving 10 bases between them. Written as DNA, the CDR3 is TGCAGCGTTCCATCGACAACTGGAAACACCATATATTTT. It encodes CSVPSTTGNTIYF.

This chain uses TRBV6-6 with TRBJ1-5; D remains ambiguous. V gave up 7 bases and J gave up 4 bases, with 8 bases separating them. The CDR3 covers 12 residues. Germline V gives CDR1 MNHNY, CDR2 SVGAGI (reference sequence). The CDR3 reads CASMEGNQPQHF. The CDR3 DNA follows: TGTGCCAGCATGGAGGGAAATCAGCCCCAGCATTTT.

The chain is built from TRBV5-1 and TRBJ2-1, with a weak D call TRBD1 (6 bases). The CDR3 consists of 14 residues. Germline V gives CDR1 SGHRS, CDR2 YFSETQ. V gave up 5 bases and J gave up 3 bases, with 12 bases separating them. The CDR3 bases are TGCGCCAGCAGTGTCAGGGGAGACTACAATGAGCAGTTCTTC. It yields the protein CASSVRGDYNEQFF. Looking up the rest from reference TRBV5-1 and TRBJ2-1 gives the full variable domain: KAGVTQTPRYLIKTRGQQVTLSCSPISGHRSVSWYQQTPGQGLQFLFEYFSETQRNKGNFPGRFSGRQFSNSRSEMNVSTLELGDSALYLCASSVRGDYNEQFFGPGTRLTVL.

This clone was picked up one time. The rearrangement joins TRBV6-5 to TRBJ1-2; perhaps TRBD1 as D (5 bases). Trimming removed 5 bases at V and 3 bases at J, with 10 bases between. The CDR3 runs to 13 residues. Looked up from germline, CDR1 is MNHEY and CDR2 is SVGAGI. The CDR3 protein is CASSTRGYYGYTF. DNA for the CDR3: TGTGCCAGCAGTACCCGGGGGTACTATGGCTACACCTTC.

This clone was recorded a few times. The genes are TRBV30 and TRBJ1-1; possible D gene TRBD1, 5 bases. CDR1 is GTSNPN and CDR2 is SVGIG in the germline V gene (reference sequence). This CDR3 has 14 residues. V lost 3 bases to trimming and J lost 5 bases, with 16 bases between them. The CDR3: CAWRLLGGGTEAFF. The CDR3 DNA is TGTGCCTGGAGGCTGTTGGGCGGGGGGACTGAAGCTTTCTTT.

The rearrangement links TRBV5-8 to TRBJ2-5; TRBD1 aligns across 10 bases. The CDR3 is 16 residues long. From germline, CDR1 is SGHTS and CDR2 YDEGEE. Losses at the gene ends were 2 bases for V and 6 bases for J; bases not matched to a gene: 10. Here the CDR3 reads CASSFIGQGGEKTQYF. The CDR3 DNA is TGTGCCAGCAGCTTTATCGGACAGGGGGGAGAGAAGACCCAGTACTTC.

This clone was counted a few times. The rearrangement links TRBV7-2 to TRBJ1-6, with 9 bases fitting TRBD1. The CDR3 is 14 amino acids. Germline assignment: CDR1 SGHTA and CDR2 FQGNSA. V trimming: 5 bases; J trimming: 11 bases; junction bases outside the gene matches: 7. CDR3 in amino acids: CASSEGQGSTPLHF. The DNA of the CDR3 is TGTGCCAGCAGCGAGGGACAGGGTTCGACACCCCTCCACTTT. The whole variable domain, filled in from reference TRBV7-2 and TRBJ1-6, reads GAGVSQSPSNKVTEKGKDVELRCDPISGHTALYWYRQSLGQGLEFLIYFQGNSAPDKSGLPSDRFSAERTGGSVSTLTIQRTQQEDSAVYLCASSEGQGSTPLHFGNGTRLTVT.

The sample holds a few counts of this clone. This chain joins TRBV7-9 and TRBJ2-7; 8 bases line up with TRBD1. The V gene's germline CDR1 is SEHNR and CDR2 FQNEAQ (reference sequence). The V and J ends lost 4 bases and 2 bases, in that order; junction bases with no gene match: 7. The CDR3 extends over 15 amino acids. The DNA of the CDR3 is TGTGCCAGCAGCTCCCGGACAGGGAGTACCTACGAGCAGTACTTC. Its translation: CASSSRTGSTYEQYF.

The chain combines TRBV7-9 with TRBJ1-2, with 9 bases aligning to TRBD1. Germline values: CDR1 SEHNR, CDR2 FQNEAQ (reference sequence). The V gene end was trimmed by 2 bases and the J gene end by 14 bases; junction bases not matched to a gene: 9. This CDR3 is 13 amino acids long. The CDR3 DNA sequence: TGTGCCAGCAGCTTATTTACAGGGGGCAGCCCTACCTTC. Translation: CASSLFTGGSPTF. The complete variable domain, with remaining parts taken from reference TRBV7-9 and TRBJ1-2, reads DTGVSQNPRHKITKRGQNVTFRCDPISEHNRLYWYRQTLGQGPEFLTYFQNEAQLEKSRLLSDRFSAERPKGSFSTLEIQRTEQGDSAMYLCASSLFTGGSPTFGSGTRLTVV.

The J gene is TRBJ1-5, the V gene TRBV10-2, with 7 positions matching TRBD1. From germline, CDR1 is WSHSY and CDR2 SAAADI. This CDR3 spans 15 amino acids. Losses at the gene ends were 3 bases for V and 5 bases for J; bases not matched to a gene: 7. CDR3 sequence: CASSDRQGGDQPQHF. CDR3 in DNA: TGCGCCAGCAGTGATCGACAGGGAGGAGATCAGCCCCAGCATTTT.

This clone has a single count. The rearrangement links TRBV6-5 to TRBJ2-2; 7 bases align to TRBD2. Germline-derived CDR1 and CDR2 are MNHEY and SVGAGI. The trim removed 6 bases at V and 2 bases at J, leaving 6 bases unmatched. CDR3 length equals 15 residues. The CDR3 DNA reads TGTGCCAGCAGCCCCGGACTAGTAAACACCGGGGAGCTGTTTTTT. Translating it yields CASSPGLVNTGELFF.

The V call is TRBV5-6, the J call TRBJ2-7; 7 positions match TRBD1. The V gene's germline CDR1 is SGHDT and CDR2 YYEEEE. V gave up 2 bases and J gave up 6 bases; unmatched junction bases: 5. The length of the CDR3 is 13 residues. CDR3 DNA: TGTGCCAGCAGCTTTCCACAGGGGAGCGAGCAGTACTTC. It yields the protein CASSFPQGSEQYF.

The rearrangement uses TRBV5-8 and TRBJ2-7; no clear D. Trimming cost V 3 bases and J 3 bases, with 4 bases left between them. The germline gives CDR1 SGHTS, CDR2 YDEGEE. The CDR3 totals 11 residues. In DNA form, the CDR3 reads TGTGCCAGCAGCTCGTTCTACGAGCAGTACTTC. Translated: CASSSFYEQYF.

The rearrangement joins TRBV5-1 to TRBJ1-4; D is undetermined. Trimming removed 4 bases from V and 8 bases from J, with 21 bases in between. CDR3 length: 16 amino acids. Germline CDR1 SGHRS, CDR2 YFSETQ. CDR3 protein: CASSAHGGQPVEKLFF. The CDR3 nucleotides read TGCGCCAGCAGCGCCCACGGCGGGCAGCCGGTCGAAAAACTGTTTTTT. Combining the CDR3 with reference TRBV5-1 and TRBJ1-4 gives the whole variable domain KAGVTQTPRYLIKTRGQQVTLSCSPISGHRSVSWYQQTPGQGLQFLFEYFSETQRNKGNFPGRFSGRQFSNSRSEMNVSTLELGDSALYLCASSAHGGQPVEKLFFGSGTQLSVL.

The V and J genes are TRBV5-1 and TRBJ2-3; 8 nucleotides agree with TRBD2. The CDR3 covers 16 residues. Germline loops: CDR1 SGHRS, CDR2 YFSETQ. With V trimmed by 4 bases and J by 3 bases, 10 bases remained unmatched. The CDR3 protein is CASSTGLVERTDTQYF. Written as DNA, the CDR3 is TGCGCCAGCAGCACGGGACTAGTGGAGCGGACAGATACGCAGTATTTT.

This sequence joins TRBV6-1 and TRBJ2-3; 8 positions match TRBD1. The CDR3 spans 14 residues. CDR1 and CDR2 from the germline V gene are MNHNS and SASEGT. J gave up 1 base and V 7 bases, and 4 bases lay outside the gene matches. As DNA, the CDR3 is TGTGCCAGCACTTCGACAGGGGGCACAGATACGCAGTATTTT. It specifies CASTSTGGTDTQYF.

J is TRBJ1-6 and V is TRBV30; no reliable D call. The CDR3 contains 15 residues. Trimming shortened V by 4 bases and J by 7 bases, and 17 bases separated the two germline ends. Germline lookup yields CDR1 GTSNPN and CDR2 SVGIG (reference sequence). The chain's CDR3 is CAWKFTGKTNSPLHF. In DNA form, the CDR3 reads TGTGCCTGGAAATTTACCGGGAAAACAAATTCACCCCTCCACTTT.

This chain connects TRBV5-1 to TRBJ2-6; D may be TRBD1 (5 bases). The CDR3 runs to 17 residues. The germline V and J ends were trimmed by 3 bases and 0 bases, with 13 bases remaining between them. Germline lookup yields CDR1 SGHRS and CDR2 YFSETQ. The CDR3 coding sequence is TGCGCCAGCAGCTCTCAGGGTCTAAACTCTGGGGCCAACGTCCTGACTTTC. Its translation is CASSSQGLNSGANVLTF.

The J gene is TRBJ2-2, the V gene TRBV5-1; the D gene is possibly TRBD1 (5 bases). V lost 0 bases, J lost 6 bases, and 12 bases lay in between. Germline V gene data show CDR1 as SGHRS and CDR2 as YFSETQ. This CDR3 comprises 15 residues. CDR3 DNA sequence: TGCGCCAGCAGCTTGGGACAGTTGACGTCCGGGGAGCTGTTTTTT. This sequence encodes CASSLGQLTSGELFF.

V usage is TRBV10-3 and J usage is TRBJ1-2; D uncertain. Trimming removed 7 bases at V and 7 bases at J, with 13 bases between. Per the germline V gene, CDR1 is ENHRY and CDR2 is SYGVKD. The CDR3 covers 12 residues. The CDR3 nucleotides are TGTGCCATCATTGGGAGGGATCTTGGCTACACCTTC. It encodes CAIIGRDLGYTF.

This chain links TRBV4-2 with TRBJ2-3; TRBD2 agrees at 11 bases. From germline, CDR1 is LGHNA and CDR2 YNFKEQ. V was clipped by 2 bases and J by 5 bases; unmatched bases: 3. The CDR3 is 15 residues long. CDR3 region: CASSQTSGSKDTQYF. The CDR3 coding sequence is TGTGCCAGCAGCCAAACTAGCGGGAGTAAAGATACGCAGTATTTT.